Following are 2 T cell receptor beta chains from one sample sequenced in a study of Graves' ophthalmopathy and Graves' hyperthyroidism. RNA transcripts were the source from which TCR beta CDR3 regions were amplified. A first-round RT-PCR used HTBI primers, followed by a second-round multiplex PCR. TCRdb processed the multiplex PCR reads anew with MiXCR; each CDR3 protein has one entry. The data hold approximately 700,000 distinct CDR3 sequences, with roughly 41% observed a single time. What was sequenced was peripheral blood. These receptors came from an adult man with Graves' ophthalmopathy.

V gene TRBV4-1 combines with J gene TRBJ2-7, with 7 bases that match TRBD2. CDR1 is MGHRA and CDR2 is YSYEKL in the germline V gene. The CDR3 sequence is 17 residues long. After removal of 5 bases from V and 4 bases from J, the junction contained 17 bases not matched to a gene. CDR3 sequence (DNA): TGCGCCAGCAGCTCTCCTCTTGCGGCGGGGGAACCTTACGAGCAGTACTTC. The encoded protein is CASSSPLAAGEPYEQYF.

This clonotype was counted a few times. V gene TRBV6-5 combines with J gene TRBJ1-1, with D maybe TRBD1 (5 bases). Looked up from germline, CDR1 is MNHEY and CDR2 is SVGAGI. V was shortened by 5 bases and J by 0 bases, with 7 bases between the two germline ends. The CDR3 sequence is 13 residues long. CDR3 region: CASSIRVNTEAFF. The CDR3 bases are TGTGCCAGCAGTATCAGGGTGAACACTGAAGCTTTCTTT.